Each of the 2 T cell receptor beta chains below was sequenced from the same sample in a study of blood T cell repertoires in COVID-19. Data came from immunoSEQ multiplex PCR; TCRdb stores just in-frame clones and leaves some out. The data show about 120,000 clones, under 90% seen once. The sequenced material came from peripheral blood. The receptor set was obtained from a man aged 55-75 years with acute or convalescent COVID-19.

This chain joins TRBV29-1 and TRBJ1-1; D is perhaps TRBD1 (5 bases). The V end was cut by 4 bases, the J end by 11 bases, with 14 bases between. Germline lookup yields CDR1 SQVTM and CDR2 ANQGSEA. This CDR3 comprises 11 residues. The CDR3 bases are TGCAGCGTTGGATTCGCAGGGATGGCTTTCTTT. It is translated as CSVGFAGMAFF.

This clone was seen only a few times. This chain links TRBV18 with TRBJ1-4; TRBD1 matches at 7 bases. The ends lost 6 bases at V and 6 bases at J; junction bases unmatched: 10. This CDR3 is 15 amino acids long. CDR1 and CDR2 from the germline V gene are KGHSH and LQKENI. This chain's CDR3 is CASSFSQGSYEKLFF. The CDR3 DNA follows: TGTGCCAGCTCCTTCTCACAGGGGAGTTATGAAAAACTGTTTTTT.